This entry lists 18 T cell receptor beta chains sequenced from one sample in a study of shared clonotypes between healthy human individuals. Clones were sequenced by immunoSEQ multiplex PCR, and TCRdb holds only the in-frame ones, with some missing. Of some 2,100,000 clones detected, approximately 94% appear once; the ten largest clones hold around 0.13%. Material for sequencing was naive CD4+ T cells sorted from blood. Subset indicated: CD45RA+ positively selected. These receptor sequences come from a man aged 18 to 29 in good health.

V usage is TRBV7-3 and J usage is TRBJ1-2; no clear D. The length of the CDR3 is 15 residues. Trimming shortened V by 7 bases and J by 8 bases, and 23 bases separated the two germline ends. The germline V gene encodes CDR1 SGHTA and CDR2 FQGTGA. The CDR3 DNA sequence: TGTGCCAGCATGCCTGGTCTTGTATCCTCTTGGGGCTACACCTTC. This encodes CASMPGLVSSWGYTF.

The chain couples TRBV7-2 to TRBJ1-1; a weak D match, TRBD1 (5 bases). This CDR3 contains 13 residues. The V and J ends lost 2 bases and 5 bases respectively, with 9 bases between them. Per germline, CDR1 SGHTA and CDR2 FQGNSA. In DNA form, the CDR3 reads TGTGCCAGCAGCTTAAGCAGGGCTACTGAAGCTTTCTTT. Residues: CASSLSRATEAFF. The entire variable domain, with the rest obtained from reference TRBV7-2 and TRBJ1-1, is as follows: GAGVSQSPSNKVTEKGKDVELRCDPISGHTALYWYRQSLGQGLEFLIYFQGNSAPDKSGLPSDRFSAERTGGSVSTLTIQRTQQEDSAVYLCASSLSRATEAFFGQGTRLTVV.

The chain uses TRBV6-5 and TRBJ1-1; 8 bases map to TRBD1. The CDR3 runs to 12 residues. Unmatched junction bases numbered 8, after V lost 4 bases and J lost 13 bases. Looked up from germline, CDR1 is MNHEY and CDR2 is SVGAGI. The CDR3 bases are TGTGCCAGCAGTTTCCGGGACAGGTATCATTTCTTT. Translation: CASSFRDRYHFF.

A word on this clone: Other DNA sequences in this sample translate to the same CDR3. J is TRBJ2-7 and V is TRBV6-5; 10 nucleotides agree with TRBD1. J lost 4 bases, V lost 2 bases, and 5 bases had no gene match. This CDR3 has 15 residues. In germline, CDR1 is MNHEY, CDR2 SVGAGI. The CDR3 sequence is CASSYPGQGTYEQYF. CDR3 in DNA: TGTGCCAGCAGTTACCCGGGACAGGGGACTTACGAGCAGTACTTC.

This clone was counted a few times. This sequence joins TRBV6-5 and TRBJ1-5, with 7 bases aligning to TRBD1. Germline V gene lookup returns CDR1 MNHEY and CDR2 SVGAGI. V lost 6 bases to trimming and J lost 2 bases; unmatched junction nucleotides: 7. The CDR3 length is 15 residues. The CDR3 reads CASRLGQERNQPQHF. In DNA form, the CDR3 reads TGTGCCAGCAGACTCGGACAGGAGCGCAATCAGCCCCAGCATTTT.

The chain is built from TRBV10-3 and TRBJ2-2, with D tentatively TRBD2 (7 bases). Germline CDR1 ENHRY, CDR2 SYGVKD. V gave up 6 bases and J gave up 8 bases, with 16 bases separating them. The CDR3 is 14 residues long. The CDR3 spells CAISLAGAEGELFF. The CDR3 DNA reads as TGTGCCATCAGCCTCGCGGGGGCCGAGGGGGAGCTGTTTTTT.

The V and J genes are TRBV2 and TRBJ2-3, with 8 bases lining up with TRBD2. Germline CDR1 reads SNHLY; CDR2 reads FYNNEI. The CDR3 loop spans 14 amino acids. The J segment lost 3 bases and the V segment lost 11 bases, leaving 10 bases of the junction unmatched. The CDR3 nucleotides are TGTGCCGGGGCCAGCGGGAGCGCTACAGATACGCAGTATTTT. This encodes CAGASGSATDTQYF.

The genes are TRBV6-6 and TRBJ1-4; 11 bases agree with TRBD1. J lost 7 bases, V lost 7 bases, and 11 bases had no gene match. Per the germline V gene, CDR1 is MNHNY and CDR2 is SVGAGI (reference sequence). The length of the CDR3 is 16 residues. The CDR3: CASNPRTGGGGEKLFF. For the CDR3, the DNA is TGTGCCAGCAACCCTCGGACAGGGGGCGGGGGTGAAAAACTGTTTTTT.

In its sample, this clone was seen once. The chain uses TRBV7-2 and TRBJ2-7, with D uncertain. Germline CDR1 is SGHTA and CDR2 is FQGNSA. The CDR3 contains 14 residues. Trimming removed 5 bases at V and 2 bases at J, with 13 bases between. The CDR3 loop reads CASSPLNGPYEQYF. The CDR3, as DNA: TGTGCCAGCAGCCCACTAAACGGACCCTACGAGCAGTACTTC. Complete variable domain (other parts from reference TRBV7-2 and TRBJ2-7): GAGVSQSPSNKVTEKGKDVELRCDPISGHTALYWYRQSLGQGLEFLIYFQGNSAPDKSGLPSDRFSAERTGGSVSTLTIQRTQQEDSAVYLCASSPLNGPYEQYFGPGTRLTVT.

The chain joins TRBV2 to TRBJ1-6; the match to TRBD1 covers 11 bases. CDR1 is SNHLY and CDR2 is FYNNEI in the germline V gene. The junction had 12 bases not matched to a gene; V was cut back by 5 bases and J by 12 bases. This CDR3 region has 16 residues. CDR3 in amino acids: CASSTETGTGGLPLHF. In nucleotides, the CDR3 is TGTGCCAGCAGTACTGAGACCGGGACAGGGGGACTACCCCTCCACTTT.

The J gene is TRBJ2-1, the V gene TRBV29-1, with D hard to call. V was trimmed by 2 bases and J by 0 bases, leaving 8 bases between them. The CDR3 has 14 amino acids. In germline, CDR1 is SQVTM, CDR2 ANQGSEA. CDR3 nucleotides: TGCAGCGTTGAACCCTTGAGCTCCTACAATGAGCAGTTCTTC. It codes for CSVEPLSSYNEQFF.

The V call is TRBV2, the J call TRBJ2-1; tentatively, D is TRBD1 or TRBD2 (5 bases each). Between the trimmed V and J ends, which lost 8 bases and 4 bases, there was a span of 12 bases. In germline, CDR1 is SNHLY, CDR2 FYNNEI. This CDR3 is 13 amino acids long. CDR3 sequence (DNA): TGTGCCAGCGGTAGGGACCGTTACAATGAGCAGTTCTTC. Residues: CASGRDRYNEQFF.

The chain recombines TRBV4-1 with TRBJ2-2; TRBD1 matches 9 bases. This CDR3 region has 16 residues. Germline V gene sequence: CDR1 MGHRA, CDR2 YSYEKL. Trimming cost V 3 bases and J 1 base; bases outside gene matches: 3. CDR3 protein: CASSHTTGGNTGELFF. The DNA of the CDR3 is TGCGCCAGCAGCCACACGACAGGGGGGAACACCGGGGAGCTGTTTTTT.

The V gene is TRBV7-2, the J gene TRBJ1-4, with 8 bases lining up with TRBD1. The CDR3 contains 15 residues. The germline gives CDR1 SGHTA, CDR2 FQGNSA. Trimming cost V 2 bases and J 7 bases; bases outside gene matches: 6. The CDR3 bases are TGTGCCAGCAGCTTAACAGGACAGGGTAGTGAAAAACTGTTTTTT. Encoded protein: CASSLTGQGSEKLFF. Based on the CDR3 plus reference TRBV7-2 and TRBJ1-4, the full variable domain is GAGVSQSPSNKVTEKGKDVELRCDPISGHTALYWYRQSLGQGLEFLIYFQGNSAPDKSGLPSDRFSAERTGGSVSTLTIQRTQQEDSAVYLCASSLTGQGSEKLFFGSGTQLSVL.

This clone has just a few counts. The V call is TRBV6-6, the J call TRBJ1-6; D is undetermined. CDR3 size: 14 residues. Trimming pared 0 bases from V and 18 bases from J, leaving 18 bases between. CDR1 MNHNY and CDR2 SVGAGI come from the germline V gene (reference sequence). The CDR3 loop reads CASSYSIVGGLTHF. The CDR3 nucleotides are TGTGCCAGCAGTTACTCAATCGTGGGTGGGTTAACCCACTTT.

The rearrangement links TRBV11-2 to TRBJ2-1; D is perhaps TRBD2 (6 bases). Between the trimmed V and J ends, which lost 3 bases and 9 bases, there was a span of 18 bases. From germline, CDR1 is SGHAT and CDR2 FQNNGV. The CDR3 runs 15 residues. CDR3 residues: CASSFSGVPGGEQFF. The CDR3 DNA reads TGTGCCAGCAGCTTCTCGGGAGTTCCGGGCGGTGAGCAGTTCTTC.

The J gene is TRBJ1-1, the V gene TRBV30, with TRBD1 identical over 7 bases. With V trimmed by 5 bases and J by 0 bases, 6 bases remained unmatched. Germline V gives CDR1 GTSNPN, CDR2 SVGIG (reference sequence). This CDR3 is built from 14 residues. Here the CDR3 DNA reads TGTGCCTGGGGGCAAGGGGGCCTGAACACTGAAGCTTTCTTT. As protein: CAWGQGGLNTEAFF.

To note about this clone: This sample includes further DNA sequences coding for the same CDR3. The chain has TRBV5-1 and TRBJ2-7, with D possibly TRBD1 on 6 matching bases. This CDR3 spans 15 amino acids. The V and J ends lost 0 bases and 0 bases respectively, with 10 bases between them. CDR1 SGHRS and CDR2 YFSETQ come from the germline V gene. The CDR3 is CASSLGQASSYEQYF. The CDR3 DNA is TGCGCCAGCAGCTTGGGACAGGCCAGCTCCTACGAGCAGTACTTC.